This TCR beta chain was retrieved from a study of T cell changes during pregnancy in multiple sclerosis. Generated by immunoSEQ multiplex PCR, the TCRdb table keeps only in-frame clones and is missing some. The data show 35,000 to 45,000 clones, roughly nine tenths seen once. The CDR3 is 13 amino acids. V lost 0 bases and J 3 bases, leaving 5 bases between the germline ends. Germline CDR1 reads SGHTA; CDR2 reads FQGTGA. The clonotype comes from a female donor with multiple sclerosis, enrolled in a pregnancy study. The material sequenced was CD4+ T cells from peripheral blood mononuclear cells, taken before pregnancy. The chain is built from TRBV7-3 and TRBJ2-5, with D tentatively TRBD2 (5 bases). CDR3 in DNA: TGTGCCAGCAGCTTAACGAGGGAAGAGACCCAGTACTTC. Amino acids: CASSLTREETQYF. The variable domain in full, completed from reference TRBV7-3 and TRBJ2-5, reads GAGVSQTPSNKVTEKGKYVELRCDPISGHTALYWYRQSLGQGPEFLIYFQGTGAADDSGLPNDRFFAVRPEGSVSTLKIQRTERGDSAVYLCASSLTREETQYFGPGTRLLVL.